The 12 T cell receptor beta chains below were found in one sample sequenced in a study of blood T cell repertoires in COVID-19. Sequenced by immunoSEQ multiplex PCR; TCRdb stores in-frame clones only, minus some. The sample has roughly 130,000 clones; 84% are singletons. The sample was PBMCs or T cells enriched from blood (not recorded which). These receptors were taken from a woman between 25 and 40 years old who had recovered from COVID-19.

V and J are TRBV5-4 and TRBJ1-1, with a possible D match to TRBD1 (5 bases). This CDR3 region has 15 residues. V gave up 0 bases and J gave up 0 bases, with 9 bases separating them. CDR1 and CDR2 (germline): SGHNT, YYREEE (reference sequence). This CDR3 is CASSLAGQLNTEAFF. The CDR3 coding sequence is TGTGCCAGCAGCTTGGCAGGGCAGCTGAACACTGAAGCTTTCTTT.

On this clone: At the DNA level, this CDR3 is encoded by other sequences in the same sample as well. The chain has TRBV7-2 and TRBJ1-2; TRBD1 matches 11 bases. The ends lost 2 bases at V and 2 bases at J; junction bases unmatched: 4. This CDR3 is built from 16 residues. CDR1 SGHTA and CDR2 FQGNSA come from the germline V gene. CDR3 DNA: TGTGCCAGCAGCTTACGGGGACAGGGGGTGAACTATGGCTACACCTTC. It yields the protein CASSLRGQGVNYGYTF.

This chain links TRBV3-1 (or the pseudogene TRBV3-2) with TRBJ2-2; 13 positions agree with TRBD2. V lost 4 bases and J lost 4; bases outside the gene matches: 15. This CDR3 region has 20 residues. CDR1 and CDR2 (germline): LGHDT, YNNKEL (reference sequence). The CDR3 sequence is CASSRGLAGDPTRITGELFF. The CDR3 region has the DNA TGTGCCAGCAGCCGAGGACTAGCGGGAGATCCAACGCGTATCACCGGGGAGCTGTTTTTT.

The genes are TRBV29-1 and TRBJ2-2; TRBD1 matches at 7 bases. The CDR3 extends over 16 amino acids. Germline values: CDR1 SQVTM, CDR2 ANQGSEA. The ends lost 0 bases at V and 4 bases at J; junction bases unmatched: 8. CDR3 protein: CSVEDPNDRVTGELFF. CDR3 DNA: TGCAGCGTTGAAGACCCCAACGACAGGGTCACCGGGGAGCTGTTTTTT.

This chain connects TRBV7-9 to TRBJ2-2; 9 nucleotides line up with TRBD2. Trimming took 2 bases from V and 6 from J; bases not matched to a gene: 4. CDR3 length equals 15 residues. Germline V gives CDR1 SEHNR, CDR2 FQNEAQ (reference sequence). The CDR3 nucleotides read TGTGCCAGCAGCTTATTAATAGCGGGAGCCGGGGAGCTGTTTTTT. Translated: CASSLLIAGAGELFF.

Here the CDR3 reads CASSLNRGSRETQYF. For the CDR3, the DNA is TGTGCCAGCAGTTTAAACAGGGGGAGTCGAGAGACCCAGTACTTC. This rearrangement joins TRBV28 to TRBJ2-5; 8 bases fit TRBD1. CDR1 and CDR2 (germline): MDHEN, SYDVKM. This CDR3 spans 15 amino acids. The V segment lost 2 bases and the J segment 4 bases; nucleotides outside the gene matches: 6. Full variable domain (remainder filled in from reference TRBV28 and TRBJ2-5): DVKVTQSSRYLVKRTGEKVFLECVQDMDHENMFWYRQDPGLGLRLIYFSYDVKMKEKGDIPEGYSVSREKKERFSLILESASTNQTSMYLCASSLNRGSRETQYFGPGTRLLVL.

As DNA, the CDR3 is TGTGCCAGCGACTTGAGTAATGGCGGCACTGAAGCTTTCTTT. The encoded protein is CASDLSNGGTEAFF. The rearrangement links TRBV2 to TRBJ1-1, with D unresolved. The CDR3 totals 14 residues. V lost 8 bases and J lost 4, with 17 bases in between. Germline V gene sequence: CDR1 SNHLY, CDR2 FYNNEI.

The chain employs TRBV28 and TRBJ1-5; D remains ambiguous. Trimming removed 4 bases from V and 0 bases from J, with 10 bases in between. The germline CDR1 and CDR2 sequences are MDHEN and SYDVKM. CDR3 length equals 15 residues. The CDR3 region is CASSSGKYSNQPQHF. In nucleotides, the CDR3 is TGTGCCAGCAGTTCGGGAAAATATAGCAATCAGCCCCAGCATTTT.

The chain uses TRBV7-2 and TRBJ2-3, with D possibly being TRBD1 (6 bases). Trimming left V 6 bases short and J 2 bases short, with 12 bases between. Per germline, CDR1 SGHTA and CDR2 FQGNSA. This CDR3 has 14 residues. CDR3 residues: CASRAQGTTDTQYF. The CDR3 bases are TGTGCCAGCAGAGCACAGGGCACCACAGATACGCAGTATTTT. Supplemented by reference TRBV7-2 and TRBJ2-3, the full variable domain reads GAGVSQSPSNKVTEKGKDVELRCDPISGHTALYWYRQSLGQGLEFLIYFQGNSAPDKSGLPSDRFSAERTGGSVSTLTIQRTQQEDSAVYLCASRAQGTTDTQYFGPGTRLTVL.

The chain uses TRBV5-4 and TRBJ2-1, with D tentatively TRBD1 (7 bases). Germline CDR1 and CDR2: SGHNT and YYREEE (reference sequence). This CDR3 has 19 amino acids. Trimming left V 0 bases short and J 5 bases short, with 24 bases between. The CDR3 loop reads CASSLAEGQPGSPDNEQFF. The CDR3 DNA sequence: TGTGCCAGCAGCTTGGCGGAGGGACAGCCCGGATCACCTGACAATGAGCAGTTCTTC.

The rearrangement links TRBV29-1 to TRBJ2-3, with TRBD1 as a possible D gene (5 bases). Germline V gene lookup returns CDR1 SQVTM and CDR2 ANQGSEA. The CDR3 totals 13 residues. V dropped 6 bases and J dropped 1 base, with 11 bases sitting between them. CDR3 sequence (DNA): TGCAGCGTGGGGCAGGGTGGCACAGATACGCAGTATTTT. Its protein is CSVGQGGTDTQYF.

This chain connects TRBV2 to TRBJ2-5, with TRBD2 identical over 10 bases. The CDR3 is 18 amino acids. Per germline, CDR1 SNHLY and CDR2 FYNNEI. V lost 8 bases to trimming and J lost 4 bases; unmatched junction nucleotides: 19. The CDR3 nucleotides are TGTGCCAGCTGCCGACTGGGGAGGGCTAGCGGGAGTGGAGAGACCCAGTACTTC. It codes for CASCRLGRASGSGETQYF.